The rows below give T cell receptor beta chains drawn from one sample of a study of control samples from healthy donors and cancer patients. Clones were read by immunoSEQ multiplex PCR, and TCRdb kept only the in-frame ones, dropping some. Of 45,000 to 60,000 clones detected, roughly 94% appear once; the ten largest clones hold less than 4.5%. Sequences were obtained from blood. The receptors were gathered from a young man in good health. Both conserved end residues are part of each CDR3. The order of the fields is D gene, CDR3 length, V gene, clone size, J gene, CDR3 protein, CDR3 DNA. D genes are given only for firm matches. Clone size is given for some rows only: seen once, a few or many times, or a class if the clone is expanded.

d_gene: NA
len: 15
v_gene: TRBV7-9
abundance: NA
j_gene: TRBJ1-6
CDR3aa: CASRGVGATGSPLHF
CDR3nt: TGTGCCAGCAGGGGGGTAGGAGCCACCGGATCACCCCTCCACTTT

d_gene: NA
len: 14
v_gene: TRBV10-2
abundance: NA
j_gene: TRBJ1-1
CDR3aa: CASREGTGLTEAFF
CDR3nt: TGCGCCAGTCGGGAGGGGACGGGACTCACTGAAGCTTTCTTT

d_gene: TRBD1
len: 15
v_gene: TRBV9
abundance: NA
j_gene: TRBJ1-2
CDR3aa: CASSPVLGQAYGYTF
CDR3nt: TGTGCCAGCAGCCCAGTCCTAGGACAGGCCTATGGCTACACCTTC

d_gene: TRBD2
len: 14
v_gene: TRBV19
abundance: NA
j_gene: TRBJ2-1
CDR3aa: CASSSGSGRVIWFF
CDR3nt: TGTGCCAGTAGTAGCGGGAGCGGGAGAGTGATTTGGTTCTTC

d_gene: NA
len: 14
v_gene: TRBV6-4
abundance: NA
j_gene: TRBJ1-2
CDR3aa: CASSDSGGGGGYTF
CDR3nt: TGTGCCAGCAGTGACTCCGGTGGAGGAGGAGGCTACACCTTC

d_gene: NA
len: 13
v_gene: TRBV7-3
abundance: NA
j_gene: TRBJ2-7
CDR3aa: CASSAGTPYEQYF
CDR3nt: TGTGCCAGCAGCGCCGGGACCCCGTACGAGCAGTACTTC

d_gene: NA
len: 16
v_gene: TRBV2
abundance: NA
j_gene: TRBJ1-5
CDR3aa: CASTRSVVAANQPQHF
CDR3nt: TGTGCCAGCACCCGAAGTGTAGTGGCAGCTAATCAGCCCCAGCATTTT

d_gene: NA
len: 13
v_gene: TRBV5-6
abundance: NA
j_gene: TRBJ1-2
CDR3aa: CASSFGTLYGYTF
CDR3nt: TGTGCCAGCAGTTTCGGGACACTGTATGGCTACACCTTC

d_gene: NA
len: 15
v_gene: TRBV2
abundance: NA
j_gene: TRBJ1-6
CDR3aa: CASKEGSSYNSPLHF
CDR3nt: TGTGCCAGCAAGGAAGGCAGCTCCTATAATTCACCCCTCCACTTT

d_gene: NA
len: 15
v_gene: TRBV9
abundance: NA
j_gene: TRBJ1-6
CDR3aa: CASSVEGGVYSPLHF
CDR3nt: TGTGCCAGCAGCGTAGAGGGAGGGGTATATTCACCCCTCCACTTT

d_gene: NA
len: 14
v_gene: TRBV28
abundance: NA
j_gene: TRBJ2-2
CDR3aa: CASSLRGVTGELFF
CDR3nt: TGTGCCAGCAGTTTAAGGGGAGTCACCGGGGAGCTGTTTTTT

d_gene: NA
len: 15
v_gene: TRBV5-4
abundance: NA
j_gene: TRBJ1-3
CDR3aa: CASSFPGISGNTIYF
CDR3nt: TGTGCCAGCAGCTTCCCGGGGATCTCTGGAAACACCATATATTTT

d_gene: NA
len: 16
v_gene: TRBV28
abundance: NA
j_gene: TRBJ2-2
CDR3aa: CASSYVSSTNTGELFF
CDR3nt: TGTGCCAGCAGCTACGTTAGTTCTACGAACACCGGGGAGCTGTTTTTT

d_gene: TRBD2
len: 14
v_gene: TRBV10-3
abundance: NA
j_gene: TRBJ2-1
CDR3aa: CASALAELYNEQFF
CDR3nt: TGTGCCTCCGCTCTAGCGGAACTCTACAATGAGCAGTTCTTC

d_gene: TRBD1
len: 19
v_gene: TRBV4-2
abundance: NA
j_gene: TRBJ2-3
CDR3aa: CASSQDRNRGQGGTDTQYF
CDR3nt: TGTGCCAGCAGCCAAGATCGAAACCGAGGACAGGGGGGGACAGATACGCAGTATTTT

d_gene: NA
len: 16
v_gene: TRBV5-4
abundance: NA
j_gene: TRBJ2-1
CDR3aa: CASSAYGLSSYNEQFF
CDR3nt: TGTGCCAGCAGCGCTTACGGACTTAGCTCCTACAATGAGCAGTTCTTC

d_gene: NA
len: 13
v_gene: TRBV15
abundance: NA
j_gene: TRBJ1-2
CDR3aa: CATSRPDRVGYTF
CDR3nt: TGTGCCACCAGCAGACCCGATCGAGTTGGCTACACCTTC

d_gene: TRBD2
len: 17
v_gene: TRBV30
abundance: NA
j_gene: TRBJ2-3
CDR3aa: CAWSSSGGAFATDTQYF
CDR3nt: TGTGCCTGGAGCTCCAGCGGGGGGGCCTTCGCAACAGATACGCAGTATTTT

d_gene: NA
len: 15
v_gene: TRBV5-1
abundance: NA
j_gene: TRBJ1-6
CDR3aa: CASSLNAPGESPLHF
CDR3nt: TGCGCCAGCAGCTTGAACGCCCCGGGCGAGTCACCCCTCCACTTT

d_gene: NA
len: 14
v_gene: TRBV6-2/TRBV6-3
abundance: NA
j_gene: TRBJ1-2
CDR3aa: CASSYLQGNYGYTF
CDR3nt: TGTGCCAGCAGTTACCTTCAGGGGAACTATGGCTACACCTTC

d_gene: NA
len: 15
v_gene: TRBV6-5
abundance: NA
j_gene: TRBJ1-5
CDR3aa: CASSYSAGRGQPQHF
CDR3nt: TGTGCCAGCAGTTACTCTGCGGGGCGCGGTCAGCCCCAGCATTTT

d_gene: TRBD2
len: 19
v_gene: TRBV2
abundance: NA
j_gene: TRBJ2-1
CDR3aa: CASRPPNPPTSGSPNEQFF
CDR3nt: TGTGCCAGCAGGCCGCCGAACCCCCCCACTAGCGGGAGCCCGAATGAGCAGTTCTTC

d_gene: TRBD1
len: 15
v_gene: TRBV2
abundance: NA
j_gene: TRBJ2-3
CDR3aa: CASSEQGADPDTQYF
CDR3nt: TGTGCCAGCAGCGAACAGGGGGCGGATCCAGATACGCAGTATTTT

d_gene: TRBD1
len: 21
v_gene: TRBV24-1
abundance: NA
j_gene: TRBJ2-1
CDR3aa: CATSVRAGQGLAPIAYNEQFF
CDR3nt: TGTGCCACCAGTGTCAGAGCGGGACAGGGTTTGGCGCCCATCGCCTACAATGAGCAGTTCTTC

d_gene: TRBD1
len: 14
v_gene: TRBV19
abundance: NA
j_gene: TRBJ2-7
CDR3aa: CASSPSTGGYEQYF
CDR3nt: TGTGCCAGTAGTCCTTCGACAGGGGGCTACGAGCAGTACTTC

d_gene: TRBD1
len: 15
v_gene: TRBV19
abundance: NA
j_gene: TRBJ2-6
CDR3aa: CASTSTGAGANVLTF
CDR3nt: TGTGCCAGTACATCGACAGGGGCTGGGGCCAACGTCCTGACTTTC

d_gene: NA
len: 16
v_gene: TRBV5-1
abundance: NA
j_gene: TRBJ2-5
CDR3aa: CASSLGATTNQETQYF
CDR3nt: TGCGCCAGCAGCTTGGGGGCCACCACTAACCAAGAGACCCAGTACTTC

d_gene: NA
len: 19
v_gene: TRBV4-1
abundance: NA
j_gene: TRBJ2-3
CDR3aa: CASSQDYVSWRGQRDTQYF
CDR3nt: TGCGCCAGCAGCCAAGATTATGTATCCTGGCGGGGTCAGAGGGATACGCAGTATTTT

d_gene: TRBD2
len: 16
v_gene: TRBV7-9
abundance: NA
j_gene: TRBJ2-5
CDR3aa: CASSTSGTSGQETQYF
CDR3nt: TGTGCCAGCAGCACCAGCGGGACTAGCGGGCAAGAGACCCAGTACTTC

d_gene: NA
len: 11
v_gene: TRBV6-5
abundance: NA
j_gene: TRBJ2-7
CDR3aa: CASESSYEQYF
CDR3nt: TGTGCCAGCGAGAGCTCCTACGAGCAGTACTTC

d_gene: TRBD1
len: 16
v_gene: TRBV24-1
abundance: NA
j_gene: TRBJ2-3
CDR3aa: CATSDFRQGEKDTQYF
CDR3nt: TGTGCCACCAGTGATTTCCGACAGGGTGAAAAAGATACGCAGTATTTT

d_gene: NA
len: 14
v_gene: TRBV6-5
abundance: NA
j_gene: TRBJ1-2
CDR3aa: CASRTGQSGHGYTF
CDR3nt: TGTGCCAGCAGAACCGGACAGTCAGGTCATGGCTACACCTTC

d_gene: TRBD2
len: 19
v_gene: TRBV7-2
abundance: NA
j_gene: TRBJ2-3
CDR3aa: CASTYRFGTRGANTDTQYF
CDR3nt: TGTGCCAGCACCTATAGGTTTGGGACGCGGGGGGCTAACACAGATACGCAGTATTTT

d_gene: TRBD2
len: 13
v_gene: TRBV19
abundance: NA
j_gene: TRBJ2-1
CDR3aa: CASSVTSFNEQFF
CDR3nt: TGTGCCAGTAGTGTGACTAGCTTTAATGAGCAGTTCTTC

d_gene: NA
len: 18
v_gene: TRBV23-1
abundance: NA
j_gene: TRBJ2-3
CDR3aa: CASSQRGVRLSCTDTQYF
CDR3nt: TGCGCCAGCAGTCAAAGGGGGGTCCGGCTTTCATGCACAGATACGCAGTATTTT

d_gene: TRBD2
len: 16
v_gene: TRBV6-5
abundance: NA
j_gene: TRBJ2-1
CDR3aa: CASSYSLAGGYNEQFF
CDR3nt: TGTGCCAGCAGTTACTCCCTAGCGGGAGGGTACAATGAGCAGTTCTTC

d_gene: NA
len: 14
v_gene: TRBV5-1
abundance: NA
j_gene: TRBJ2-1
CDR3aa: CASSLGGQNNEQFF
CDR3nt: TGCGCCAGCAGCTTGGGGGGTCAGAACAATGAGCAGTTCTTC

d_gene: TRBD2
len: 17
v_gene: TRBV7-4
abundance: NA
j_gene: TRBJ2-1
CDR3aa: CASSLLERATGGNEQFF
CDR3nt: TGTGCCAGCAGCTTATTAGAGCGGGCAACGGGGGGGAATGAGCAGTTCTTC

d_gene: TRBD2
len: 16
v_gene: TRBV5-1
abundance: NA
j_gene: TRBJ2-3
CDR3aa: CASRATSGGSTDTQYF
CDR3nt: TGCGCCAGCAGAGCGACTAGCGGGGGTTCCACAGATACGCAGTATTTT

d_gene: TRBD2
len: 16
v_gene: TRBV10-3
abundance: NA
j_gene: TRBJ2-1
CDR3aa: CAIRGGLSGSSNEQFF
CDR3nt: TGTGCCATCAGAGGGGGTCTTAGCGGGAGTTCCAATGAGCAGTTCTTC

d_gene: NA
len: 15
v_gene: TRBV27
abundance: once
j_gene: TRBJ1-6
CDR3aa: CASRGDRILNSPLHF
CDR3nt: TGTGCCAGCAGGGGAGACAGAATTCTTAATTCACCCCTCCACTTT

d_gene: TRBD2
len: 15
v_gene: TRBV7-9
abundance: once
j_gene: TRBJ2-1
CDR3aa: CASSPPGSGSYSQFF
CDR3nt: TGTGCCAGCAGCCCCCCTGGGAGCGGGAGCTATTCGCAGTTCTTC

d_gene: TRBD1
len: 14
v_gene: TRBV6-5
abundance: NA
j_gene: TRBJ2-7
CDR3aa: CASRRRDRDAEQYF
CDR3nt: TGTGCCAGCAGGAGGCGAGACAGGGATGCCGAGCAGTACTTC

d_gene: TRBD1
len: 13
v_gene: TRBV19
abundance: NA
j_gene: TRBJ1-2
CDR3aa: CASSRTGDYGYTF
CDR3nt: TGTGCCAGTAGTAGAACAGGGGACTATGGCTACACCTTC

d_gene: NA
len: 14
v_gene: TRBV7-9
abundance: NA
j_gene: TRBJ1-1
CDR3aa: CASSLVGPNTEAFF
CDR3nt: TGTGCCAGCAGCTTGGTAGGACCGAACACTGAAGCTTTCTTT

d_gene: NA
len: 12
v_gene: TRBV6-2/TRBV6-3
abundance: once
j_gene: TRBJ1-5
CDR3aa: CASSYGSQPQHF
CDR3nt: TGTGCCAGCAGTTACGGGAGTCAGCCCCAGCATTTT

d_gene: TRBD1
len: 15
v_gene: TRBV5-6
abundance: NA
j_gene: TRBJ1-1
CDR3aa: CASSSTQGADTEAFF
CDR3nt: TGTGCCAGCAGCTCAACCCAGGGGGCTGACACTGAAGCTTTCTTT

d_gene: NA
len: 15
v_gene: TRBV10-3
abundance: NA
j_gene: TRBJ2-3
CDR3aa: CAISESGGSINTQYF
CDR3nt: TGTGCCATCAGTGAGTCAGGAGGGAGTATAAATACGCAGTATTTT

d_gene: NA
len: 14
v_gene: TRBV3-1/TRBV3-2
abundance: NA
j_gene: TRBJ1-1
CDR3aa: CASSQTQGNTEAFF
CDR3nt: TGTGCCAGCAGCCAAACACAGGGGAACACTGAAGCTTTCTTT

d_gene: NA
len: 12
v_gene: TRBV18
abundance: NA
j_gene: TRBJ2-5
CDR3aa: CASSPGSETQYF
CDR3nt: TGTGCCAGCTCACCAGGATCCGAGACCCAGTACTTC

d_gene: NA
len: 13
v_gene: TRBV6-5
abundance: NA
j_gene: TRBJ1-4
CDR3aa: CASSSRSNEKLFF
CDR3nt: TGTGCCAGCAGTTCCCGGTCCAATGAAAAACTGTTTTTT